Listed here are 13 T cell receptor beta chains from one sample, sequenced in a study of vaccination effects on CD4 cells after COVID-19. Libraries were prepared by immunoSEQ multiplex PCR; TCRdb keeps only in-frame clonotypes and omits some of them. The sample includes over 25,000 clones, roughly two thirds seen only once; the top ten take over 9.5%. The antigens of these receptors remain unknown. CD4+ T cells specific for antigen were expanded with viral peptide pools by the ViraFEST assay before sequencing. Cultured cells yielded isolated CD4+ T cells after 10 to 11 days. Vaccinees lacked prior SARS-CoV-2 infection and tested negative for nucleocapsid antibodies. The sequences come from CD4+ T cells from PBMCs cultured with SARS-CoV-2 spike peptides, collected before COVID-19 vaccination. The receptors were sampled from a human donor who received a COVID-19 vaccine.

This clone appeared a few times. The chain uses TRBV9 and TRBJ1-2; D gene ambiguous. Trimming stripped 0 bases from V and 0 bases from J, with 18 bases between. Germline V lookup: CDR1 SGDLS, CDR2 YYNGEE. The CDR3 is made up of 18 amino acids. CDR3 sequence reads: CASSVDVRAHTANYGYTF. CDR3 bases: TGTGCCAGCAGCGTAGATGTTCGAGCGCACACAGCTAACTATGGCTACACCTTC.

V gene TRBV9 combines with J gene TRBJ1-3; 9 bases align to TRBD1. Germline CDR1 and CDR2: SGDLS and YYNGEE. Germline trimming cut 5 bases from V and 2 bases from J; bases unmatched to any gene: 2. This CDR3 is built from 14 residues. The CDR3 DNA reads TGTGCCAGCAGGGACAGGGGAGCTGGAAACACCATATATTTT. It translates to CASRDRGAGNTIYF.

The chain combines TRBV27 with TRBJ1-2, with no clear D. The CDR3 loop spans 13 amino acids. Germline values: CDR1 MNHEY, CDR2 SMNVEV (reference sequence). V was pared by 6 bases and J by 6 bases, with 14 bases between. The CDR3 protein is CASSPDGTHGYTF. The CDR3 nucleotides read TGTGCCAGCAGCCCGGACGGTACTCATGGCTACACCTTC.

In its sample, this clone was seen a few times. The rearrangement joins TRBV5-4 to TRBJ2-2, with D unclear. Germline V gene lookup returns CDR1 SGHNT and CDR2 YYREEE (reference sequence). CDR3 length: 14 residues. The germline V and J ends were trimmed by 5 bases and 0 bases, with 8 bases remaining between them. CDR3 sequence: CASSDGSNTGELFF. CDR3 in DNA: TGTGCCAGCAGTGACGGATCGAACACCGGGGAGCTGTTTTTT.

This chain links TRBV10-2 with TRBJ1-3; D call uncertain. The CDR3 sequence is 18 residues long. Germline CDR1 WSHSY, CDR2 SAAADI. V shed 8 bases and J shed 10 bases, with 33 bases lying between them. In DNA, the CDR3 is TGCGCCAGCGGTCAGAGACCTATCCTTGGACTGGAAACGGGTACCATATATTTT. Translation gives CASGQRPILGLETGTIYF.

The chain recombines TRBV5-1 with TRBJ1-2, with 10 bases lining up with TRBD1. Germline V gene sequence: CDR1 SGHRS, CDR2 YFSETQ. The CDR3 consists of 14 residues. After removal of 0 bases from V and 8 bases from J, the junction contained 4 bases not matched to a gene. DNA for the CDR3: TGCGCCAGCAGCTTGGGACAGGGGGCGGAAGGCTACACCTTC. It codes for CASSLGQGAEGYTF.

The chain employs TRBV29-1 and TRBJ2-5; the D gene is possibly TRBD1 (5 bases). Germline V gives CDR1 SQVTM, CDR2 ANQGSEA. The CDR3 loop spans 12 amino acids. Trimming took 7 bases from V and 5 from J, leaving 14 bases between them. CDR3 DNA: TGCAGCGCCCCGGCAGGGCTGGAGACCCAGTACTTC. It encodes CSAPAGLETQYF.

The CDR3 nucleotides are TGTGCCAGCAGACAACAGGGCCACTATGGCTACACCTTC. It specifies CASRQQGHYGYTF. The chain is built from TRBV6-5 and TRBJ1-2; perhaps TRBD1 as D (6 bases). CDR3 length: 13 residues. Germline CDR1 reads MNHEY; CDR2 reads SVGAGI. The V end was cut by 6 bases, the J end by 3 bases, with 11 bases between.

This clone has a single count. The CDR3 DNA reads as TGTGCCAGCTCACCACCCATTACAGGGGAAGCTTTCTTT. Translating it yields CASSPPITGEAFF. The gene calls are TRBV18 and TRBJ1-1; D is perhaps TRBD1 (6 bases). From germline, CDR1 is KGHSH and CDR2 LQKENI. V was cut by 0 bases and J by 8 bases, with 10 bases left in between. This CDR3 has 13 residues.

V usage is TRBV12-5 and J usage is TRBJ1-1; D uncertain. Germline loops: CDR1 LGHNT, CDR2 FRNRAP. V shed 5 bases and J shed 1 base, with 8 bases lying between them. The CDR3 totals 13 residues. The CDR3 sequence: CASGNGRNTEAFF. CDR3 sequence (DNA): TGTGCTAGTGGTAATGGACGGAACACTGAAGCTTTCTTT.

The gene calls are TRBV29-1 and TRBJ1-1; the D is unclear. The CDR3 length is 13 residues. Germline loops: CDR1 SQVTM, CDR2 ANQGSEA. V was clipped by 6 bases and J by 0 bases, with 11 bases between them. CDR3 residues: CSVELDMNTEAFF. CDR3 bases: TGCAGCGTGGAATTAGACATGAACACTGAAGCTTTCTTT.

Within the sample, this clone is medium-sized. This chain links TRBV4-1 with TRBJ2-1, with D tentatively TRBD2 (6 bases). CDR3 length: 17 residues. Per germline, CDR1 MGHRA and CDR2 YSYEKL. Trimming left V 4 bases short and J 2 bases short, with 18 bases between. Here the CDR3 reads CASSRLAGLSTYNEQFF. The CDR3 coding sequence is TGCGCCAGCAGCCGCCTGGCGGGACTTTCAACCTACAATGAGCAGTTCTTC.

The chain joins TRBV5-8 to TRBJ1-6, with TRBD1 identical over 9 bases. V lost 7 bases, J lost 4 bases, and 3 bases stayed unmatched. The CDR3 length is 14 residues. From germline, CDR1 is SGHTS and CDR2 YDEGEE. The CDR3 protein is CASGTGQYNSPLHF. The CDR3, as DNA: TGTGCCAGCGGGACAGGGCAGTATAATTCACCCCTCCACTTT.